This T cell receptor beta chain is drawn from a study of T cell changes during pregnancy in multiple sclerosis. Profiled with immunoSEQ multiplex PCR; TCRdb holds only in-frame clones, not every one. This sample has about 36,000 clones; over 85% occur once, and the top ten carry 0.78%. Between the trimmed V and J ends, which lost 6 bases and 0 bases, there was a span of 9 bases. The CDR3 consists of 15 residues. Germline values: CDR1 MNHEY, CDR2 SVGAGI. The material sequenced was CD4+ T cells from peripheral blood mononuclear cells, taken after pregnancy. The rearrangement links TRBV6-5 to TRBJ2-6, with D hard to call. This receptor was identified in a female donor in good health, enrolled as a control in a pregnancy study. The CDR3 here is CASRIPGSGANVLTF. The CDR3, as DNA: TGTGCCAGCAGAATCCCAGGCTCTGGGGCCAACGTCCTGACTTTC.